This T cell receptor (beta chain) was sequenced in a study of beta chain features in type 1 diabetes. Study-level background: In all, some 100,000,000 sorted cells from all samples were analyzed.

Every bit of the isolated RNA underwent reverse transcription, so sequencing read expressed TCRB transcripts. TCRdb's table, derived via immunoSEQ multiplex PCR, lists solely in-frame clones and lacks some. The sample includes about 40,000 clones, around 45% seen only once; the top ten take 0.65% to 0.9%. Findings and caveats of the study: A potential PCR bias toward shorter templates would be equal in patient and control samples. Sampled from patients, naive, central memory and Treg TCRB repertoires appeared more similar than those sampled from healthy donors.

Points on this clone: The antigen remains unidentified.

The CDR3 runs to 14 residues. The germline CDR1 and CDR2 sequences are SGHRS and YFSETQ. V gave up 4 bases and J gave up 5 bases, with 16 bases separating them. V gene TRBV5-1 combines with J gene TRBJ2-7, with TRBD2 as a possible D gene (7 bases). The source is a woman aged 18-29 years in good health. The sample consisted of central memory CD4+ T cells from blood. CDR3 amino acids: CASSRGGGVNEQYF. The CDR3 DNA follows: TGCGCCAGCAGCCGGGGAGGGGGGGTGAACGAGCAGTACTTC.